A selection of T cell receptor beta chains follows, all from one sample in a study of OX40 agonist ivuxolimab in advanced cancers. Method: immunoSEQ multiplex PCR; TCRdb's copy keeps in-frame clones and lacks some. This table holds some 77,000 clones, 90% to 95% found once. The source material was CD4+ or CD8+ T cells sorted from blood, sampled in a trial of the OX40 agonist ivuxolimab. These receptors were taken from an adult with an advanced solid tumor such as melanoma, head and neck, liver or kidney cancer. CDR3s include the opening cysteine and the closing phenylalanine or tryptophan. D genes are given only for firm matches. Expanded clones get a size class; other rows say once, few or many, or leave the size out.

j_call d_call clone_size v_call cdr3_nt cdr3_aa
TRBJ1-5 . . TRBV11-2 TGTGCCAGCAGCAAGATAGTCGGCCAGCCCCAGCATTTT CASSKIVGQPQHF
TRBJ2-1 TRBD2 . TRBV7-9 TGTGCCAGCAGCTTAGCCGTCGGTGCTAGCGGGGGTTACAATGAGCAGTTCTTC CASSLAVGASGGYNEQFF
TRBJ2-7 . once TRBV27 TGTGCCAGCAGTTCACCCGGGACACAAATTCGATACGAGCAGTACTTC CASSSPGTQIRYEQYF
TRBJ1-4 . . TRBV18 TGTGCCAGCTCCCCCGGTTTATATGAAAAACTGTTTTTT CASSPGLYEKLFF
TRBJ2-3 TRBD2 . TRBV4-3 TGCGCCAGCAGCCAAGATCTACTAGCGGGATACACAGATACGCAGTATTTT CASSQDLLAGYTDTQYF
TRBJ1-1 . . TRBV7-9 TGTGCCAGCAGCTCTAGCAGGACAGCATACACTGAAGCTTTCTTT CASSSSRTAYTEAFF
TRBJ1-4 . . TRBV18 TGTGCCAGCTCAACAGGAATATCAACTAATGAAAAACTGTTTTTT CASSTGISTNEKLFF
TRBJ1-4 . . TRBV2 TGTGCCAGCAGAGCTCCAAGTGGAGAAAAACTGTTTTTT CASRAPSGEKLFF
TRBJ1-2 . . TRBV18 TGTGCCAGCTCCCCTACAACGGGGGACTATGGCTACACCTTC CASSPTTGDYGYTF
TRBJ1-6 . . TRBV19 TGTGCCAGTGGGCCGGGGATTAATTCACCCCTCCACTTT CASGPGINSPLHF
TRBJ2-3 TRBD2 . TRBV14 TGTGCCAGCAGCCCCCTAGCGGGGGTAACAGATACGCAGTATTTT CASSPLAGVTDTQYF
TRBJ2-5 TRBD2 few TRBV4-2 TGTGCCAGCAGCCAAGAATGGACTAGCGGGGGGTTAAGAGAAGAGACCCAGTACTTC CASSQEWTSGGLREETQYF
TRBJ1-4 . . TRBV15 TGTGCCACCAGCAGAGCCCCCGGTGAAGGTGCTAAAAAACTGTTTTTT CATSRAPGEGAKKLFF
TRBJ1-2 . . TRBV27 TGTGCCAGCAGTTCTGTGGGTGACTATGGCTACACCTTC CASSSVGDYGYTF
TRBJ2-3 . . TRBV5-4 TGTGCCAGCACCTCAGAGAGCACAGATACGCAGTATTTT CASTSESTDTQYF
TRBJ2-1 . . TRBV10-3 TGTGCCATCAGCGTAGGTAATGAGCAGTTCTTC CAISVGNEQFF
TRBJ2-5 . . TRBV9 TGTGCCAGCAGCGTAGGGACCCAAGAGACCCAGTACTTC CASSVGTQETQYF
TRBJ1-3 . . TRBV30 TGTGCCTGGGCTAGGGGAAACACCATATATTTT CAWARGNTIYF
TRBJ1-6 TRBD1 . TRBV18 TGTGCCAGCTCACCACCGAACAGGGGGAATTCACCCCTCCACTTT CASSPPNRGNSPLHF
TRBJ1-2 . . TRBV19 TGTGCCAGTGGACAGAGGTATGGCTACACCTTC CASGQRYGYTF
TRBJ1-2 . . TRBV7-8 TGTGCCAGCAGCTTGTCCGGGGGCTTTGGCTACACCTTC CASSLSGGFGYTF
TRBJ2-7 TRBD1 . TRBV6-5 TGTGCCAGCAGTTCGACCGGGACAGGGGTTCCCTACGAGCAGTACTTC CASSSTGTGVPYEQYF
TRBJ2-2 TRBD2 . TRBV9 TGTGCCAGCAGCGTAGAGACTAGCGGGAGTTACGGGGAGCTGTTTTTT CASSVETSGSYGELFF
TRBJ2-3 . . TRBV5-4 TGTGCCAGCAATCCAGCGGGTGCAGATACGCAGTATTTT CASNPAGADTQYF
TRBJ2-4 . few TRBV5-1 TGCGCCAGCAGCTTGGCCACACCAGCCAAAAACATTCAGTACTTC CASSLATPAKNIQYF
TRBJ1-1 . . TRBV10-3 TGTGCCATCAGTGAGTCGGTGGGGGCGAACACTGAAGCTTTCTTT CAISESVGANTEAFF
TRBJ2-2 . . TRBV18 TGTGCCAGCTCACCATCACAGGGAGACACCGGGGAGCTGTTTTTT CASSPSQGDTGELFF
TRBJ2-7 TRBD1 once TRBV5-1 TGCGCCAGCAGCTTTGAGACAGGGCTCGAGCAGTACTTC CASSFETGLEQYF
TRBJ2-5 TRBD1 . TRBV5-1 TGCGCCAGCAGCTTGAGGACAGGGGAGACCGGAGAGACCCAGTACTTC CASSLRTGETGETQYF
TRBJ2-7 TRBD1 . TRBV6-1 TGTGCCAGCAGCCGACAGGGATTCGACACCTACGAGCAGTACTTC CASSRQGFDTYEQYF
TRBJ2-2 TRBD2 . TRBV18 TGTGCCAGCTCACCACGGGAGGGCTCGAACACCGGGGAGCTGTTTTTT CASSPREGSNTGELFF
TRBJ2-4 . . TRBV7-3 TGTGCCAGCAGCTCCCCTCGAAATAAGGGGGAAAACATTCAGTACTTC CASSSPRNKGENIQYF
TRBJ1-2 TRBD1 . TRBV29-1 TGCAGCGCCCGGGACAGGGTGGGGGGTCGCTACACCTTC CSARDRVGGRYTF
TRBJ2-4 . . TRBV7-9 TGTGCCAGCAGCTTAAAGGACAGGGCGGGGGTAGCCAAAAACATTCAGTACTTC CASSLKDRAGVAKNIQYF
TRBJ2-7 . . TRBV7-2 TGTGCCAGCAGCTCAATGGACAGCTCCTACGAGCAGTACTTC CASSSMDSSYEQYF
TRBJ1-5 . few TRBV7-9 TGTGCCAGCAGCAAGATGTATGGCAATCAGCCCCAGCATTTT CASSKMYGNQPQHF
TRBJ1-2 . few TRBV2 TGTGCCAGCAGGGGGGGGAGGGAGAGTGGCTACACCTTC CASRGGRESGYTF
TRBJ2-4 TRBD1 . TRBV19 TGTGCCAGTAGTAATCTGGGACAGGGAAACATTCAGTACTTC CASSNLGQGNIQYF
TRBJ1-1 . . TRBV19 TGTGCCAGTAGTAGACAGGCCGGGGCCACTGAAGCTTTCTTT CASSRQAGATEAFF
TRBJ1-4 TRBD1 . TRBV19 TGTGCCAGTAGAGACAGGGCGAGTGAAAAACTGTTTTTT CASRDRASEKLFF
TRBJ1-1 . . TRBV5-1 TGCGCCAGCGCCCGACAGGACGACACTGAAGCTTTCTTT CASARQDDTEAFF
TRBJ1-2 TRBD1 . TRBV5-1 TGCGCCAGCAGCCAGACAGGGGTCGGCTACACCTTC CASSQTGVGYTF
TRBJ1-1 . once TRBV30 TGTGCCTGGAGTGTGCGGGGAAACACTGAAGCTTTCTTT CAWSVRGNTEAFF
TRBJ1-6 TRBD1 once TRBV7-2 TGTGCCAGCAGCTCAGGACAGGGACGGACACCCCTCCACTTT CASSSGQGRTPLHF
TRBJ1-1 . . TRBV5-1 TGCGCCAGCAGCTTGGTAACAGGGATGTACACTGAAGCTTTCTTT CASSLVTGMYTEAFF
TRBJ1-2 . . TRBV7-2 TGTGCCAGCAGTGACCGGGGCGGCTATGGCTACACCTTC CASSDRGGYGYTF
TRBJ1-5 TRBD1 once TRBV28 TGTGCCAGCAGTTCCGGGACAGGGAGACATTTT CASSSGTGRHF
TRBJ2-7 . once TRBV5-1 TGCGCCAGCAGCTTACAGGGAGGCCTCGACGAGCAGTACTTC CASSLQGGLDEQYF
TRBJ1-3 . . TRBV5-5 TGTGCCAGCAGCGATCTTCCGTACAGGGGAAACACCATATATTTT CASSDLPYRGNTIYF
TRBJ2-7 . . TRBV18 TGTGCCAGCTCACCGATAGGGGTGCAGTCGTCCTACGAGCAGTACTTC CASSPIGVQSSYEQYF
TRBJ1-5 . few TRBV28 TGTGCCAGCAGTCTAGGACGGGCCACAATAGAGCCCCAGCATTTT CASSLGRATIEPQHF